The entry that follows covers one T cell receptor (beta chain) sequence. J lost 2 bases, V lost 0 bases, and 12 bases had no gene match. This CDR3 contains 19 residues. Germline loops: CDR1 SGDLS, CDR2 YYNGEE. The data were taken from a study of blood T cell repertoires in COVID-19. On the study more broadly: The study drew acute and convalescent COVID-19 samples from the United States, Italy and Spain. PBMCs, B-cell-depleted T cells, or T cells provided the cDNA or gDNA that made up the material.

In Seattle, patients joined the study during active infection and were tracked longitudinally. In the authors' workflow: Amplification from reference gene primers served as the basis for estimated nucleated cell counts. Clones were read by immunoSEQ multiplex PCR, and TCRdb kept only the in-frame ones, dropping some. For V, J and clone size, that table is used; D and trimming come from the DNA. The profile shows roughly 250,000 clones, around 82% of them singletons. The sample consisted of peripheral blood. This chain connects TRBV9 to TRBJ2-3; 10 bases align to TRBD2. This TCR derives from a person aged 70 to 85 with COVID-19, enrolled during active disease. CDR3 nucleotides: TGTGCCAGCAGCGTAGCAGCGGGAGGGCCTTATAGGGCCACAGATACGCAGTATTTT. It codes for CASSVAAGGPYRATDTQYF.